The 5 T cell receptor beta chains given below trace back to one sample, sequenced in a study of blood T cell repertoires in COVID-19. Assay: immunoSEQ multiplex PCR; the TCRdb copy retains only in-frame clones and omits some. The sample yields about 210,000 clones, 70% to 90% seen once. Specimen: PBMCs or T cells enriched from blood (not recorded which). The source is a man aged 30-40 years who had recovered from COVID-19.

This chain connects TRBV7-2 to TRBJ1-1; 8 bases are shared with TRBD1. CDR1 is SGHTA and CDR2 is FQGNSA in the germline V gene. With V trimmed by 1 base and J by 0 bases, 1 base remained unmatched. CDR3 length: 15 residues. The CDR3 is CASSLDRGVNTEAFF. CDR3 bases: TGTGCCAGCAGCTTAGACAGGGGGGTGAACACTGAAGCTTTCTTT.

This clone was seen a handful of times. The chain has TRBV27 and TRBJ2-5, with 8 bases identical to TRBD1. The CDR3 contains 17 residues. Trimming cost V 7 bases and J 1 base; bases outside gene matches: 14. Germline CDR1 reads MNHEY; CDR2 reads SMNVEV (reference sequence). The CDR3 spells CASTPPQPGQVQETQYF. In DNA form, the CDR3 reads TGTGCCAGCACTCCTCCTCAGCCGGGACAGGTCCAAGAGACCCAGTACTTC.

This clone came up a few times. The V call is TRBV18, the J call TRBJ1-4; no firm D call. Germline V CDR1 and CDR2: KGHSH, LQKENI. CDR3 size: 13 residues. Trimming shortened V by 4 bases and J by 4 bases, and 7 bases separated the two germline ends. The chain's CDR3 is CASSLTLNEKLFF. The CDR3 region has the DNA TGTGCCAGCTCACTGACTCTTAATGAAAAACTGTTTTTT.

The genes are TRBV6-5 and TRBJ1-2; 7 positions agree with TRBD1. This CDR3 contains 13 residues. Germline V gene sequence: CDR1 MNHEY, CDR2 SVGAGI. Trimming removed 6 bases from V and 4 bases from J; junction bases left unmatched: 5. The CDR3 region has the DNA TGTGCCAGCAGAACGACAGGGAGCTATGGCTACACCTTC. It is translated as CASRTTGSYGYTF.

This rearrangement joins TRBV9 to TRBJ1-1, with a possible D match to TRBD1 (6 bases). This CDR3 is 14 amino acids long. The V and J ends lost 3 bases and 1 base respectively, with 10 bases between them. Germline V gene sequence: CDR1 SGDLS, CDR2 YYNGEE. CDR3 in amino acids: CASSAQGTNTEAFF. CDR3 bases: TGTGCCAGCAGCGCCCAGGGGACGAACACTGAAGCTTTCTTT.